This T cell receptor beta chain was obtained from a study of blood T cell repertoires in COVID-19. The CDR3 covers 12 residues. V shed 5 bases and J shed 6 bases, with 10 bases lying between them. Germline-derived CDR1 and CDR2 are SGHVS and FQNEAQ. Sequencing was performed with immunoSEQ multiplex PCR; in TCRdb, only in-frame clones are kept and a portion is missing. This table has 400,000 to 550,000 clones, roughly nine tenths appearing once. Sequenced: PBMCs or T cells enriched from blood (not recorded which). The genes are TRBV7-8 and TRBJ1-2, with D perhaps matching TRBD1 (5 bases). The receptor's source is a woman younger than 35 with acute COVID-19. The CDR3 DNA follows: TGTGCCAGCAGCCCCTGGGGGGATGGCTACACCTTC. This translates into CASSPWGDGYTF.